The next 23 T cell receptor beta chains were all read from a single sample in a study of vaccination effects on CD4 cells after COVID-19. Prior to sequencing, the ViraFEST assay stimulated PBMC with viral peptide pools, which expanded the antigen-specific CD4+ T cells. CD4+ T cells were isolated after 10 days of culture. Recipients of the vaccine had no prior SARS-CoV-2 infection and negative nucleocapsid antibodies. Their cognate antigens are unknown. Clones were read by immunoSEQ multiplex PCR, and TCRdb kept only the in-frame ones, dropping some. Seen here are tens of thousands of clones, 60% to 75% observed once, and the top ten hold around 3%. The sample here was CD4+ T cells from PBMCs cultured with HCoV-NL63 spike peptides, taken before COVID-19 vaccination. Every receptor here comes from a human donor who received a COVID-19 vaccine.

The rearrangement joins TRBV5-4 to TRBJ2-5, with D possibly called TRBD1 or TRBD2 (5 bases each). Looked up from germline, CDR1 is SGHNT and CDR2 is YYREEE (reference sequence). Trimming left V 4 bases short and J 4 bases short, with 14 bases between. The CDR3 is 14 residues long. This CDR3 reads CASSPDLGGETQYF. CDR3 nucleotide sequence: TGTGCCAGCAGCCCTGACCTTGGGGGAGAGACCCAGTACTTC.

The chain couples TRBV5-4 to TRBJ2-2; D remains unclear. The CDR3 contains 14 residues. The germline gives CDR1 SGHNT, CDR2 YYREEE (reference sequence). Between the trimmed V and J ends, which lost 4 bases and 1 base, there was a span of 8 bases. CDR3 sequence: CASSLKGNTGELFF. The CDR3 nucleotides read TGTGCCAGCAGCCTTAAAGGGAACACCGGGGAGCTGTTTTTT.

This clone was counted a single time. This rearrangement joins TRBV7-2 to TRBJ2-4; weak D call: TRBD1 (5 bases). CDR1 is SGHTA, CDR2 FQGNSA, per germline. The germline V and J ends were trimmed by 1 base and 1 base, with 17 bases remaining between them. There are 18 residues in the CDR3. The CDR3: CASSLGGRQDGAKNIQYF. CDR3 DNA: TGTGCCAGCAGCTTAGGGGGCCGGCAGGACGGGGCCAAAAACATTCAGTACTTC.

The V call is TRBV5-1, the J call TRBJ1-2; weak D call: TRBD1 (6 bases). The CDR3 spans 16 residues. Germline CDR1 is SGHRS and CDR2 is YFSETQ. V lost 1 base, J lost 4 bases, and 17 bases lay in between. In DNA, the CDR3 is TGCGCCAGCAGCTTGACCGGACAGACTAAATCCTATGGCTACACCTTC. Encoded protein: CASSLTGQTKSYGYTF.

The chain couples TRBV30 to TRBJ1-1; D remains unclear. V was cut by 1 base and J by 7 bases, with 16 bases left in between. Germline loops: CDR1 GTSNPN, CDR2 SVGIG (reference sequence). This CDR3 comprises 14 residues. The CDR3 DNA follows: TGTGCCTGGAGTGGTTTCGGACGGCTCCATGAAGCTTTCTTT. Translated: CAWSGFGRLHEAFF.

This clone was seen more than once but under ten times. CDR3 bases: TGTGCCAGCAGCTTACAGATTTTCACAGATACGCAGTATTTT. It is translated as CASSLQIFTDTQYF. The chain is built from TRBV7-2 and TRBJ2-3; the D is unclear. The CDR3 is 14 amino acids. Germline V CDR1 and CDR2: SGHTA, FQGNSA. The V and J ends lost 2 bases and 2 bases respectively, with 8 bases between them.

This clone was observed a few times. The chain links TRBV5-1 to TRBJ2-7; D is possibly TRBD2 (6 bases). Between the trimmed V and J ends, which lost 5 bases and 1 base, there was a span of 13 bases. The CDR3 consists of 14 residues. From germline, CDR1 is SGHRS and CDR2 YFSETQ. The CDR3 coding sequence is TGCGCCAGCAGTCCTGTAGCGGCTTCCTACGAGCAGTACGTC. Residues: CASSPVAASYEQYV.

V is TRBV2 and J is TRBJ2-7, with a weak D call TRBD1 (6 bases). The V gene's germline CDR1 is SNHLY and CDR2 FYNNEI. The CDR3 is 14 residues long. Deletions cut 8 bases from V and 0 bases from J, with 14 bases between. DNA of the CDR3: TGTGCCAGCGCTCGGGACATCGGCTCCTACGAGCAGTACGTC. Translating it yields CASARDIGSYEQYV.

This clone was counted only a few times. V gene TRBV9 combines with J gene TRBJ1-6; TRBD1 matches 7 bases. Germline assignment: CDR1 SGDLS and CDR2 YYNGEE. V lost 2 bases to trimming and J lost 0 bases; unmatched junction nucleotides: 8. The CDR3 spans 18 residues. DNA for the CDR3: TGTGCCAGCAGCGTCGATCGACAGGGAAGCTCCTATAATTCACCCCTCCACTTT. Translation gives CASSVDRQGSSYNSPLHF.

The chain recombines TRBV20-1 with TRBJ1-2, with a tentative D call TRBD1 (6 bases). This CDR3 has 11 amino acids. Trimming took off 3 bases at V and 7 bases at J, with 9 bases between the two ends. CDR1 and CDR2 (germline): DFQATT, SNEGSKA (reference sequence). The CDR3, as DNA: TGCAGTGCTAGGCTCAGGGGTGGCTACACCTTC. As protein: CSARLRGGYTF.

The chain combines TRBV6-2 or TRBV6-3 with TRBJ1-4, with unresolved D. Germline values: CDR1 MNHEY, CDR2 SVGEGT. Trimming removed 0 bases at V and 8 bases at J, with 10 bases between. The CDR3 consists of 14 residues. In nucleotides, the CDR3 is TGTGCCAGCAGTTACTCATCCGGGAGGGAAAAACTGTTTTTT. Its translation is CASSYSSGREKLFF.

This rearrangement joins TRBV29-1 to TRBJ1-1; D gene ambiguous. The CDR3 contains 13 residues. The germline V and J ends were trimmed by 1 base and 0 bases, with 6 bases remaining between them. Germline V gene data show CDR1 as SQVTM and CDR2 as ANQGSEA. Written as DNA, the CDR3 is TGCAGCGTTGAAGGGCACATGAACACTGAAGCTTTCTTT. This codes for CSVEGHMNTEAFF.

The chain carries TRBV12-3 or TRBV12-4 and TRBJ2-3; D is ambiguous. Trimming cost V 3 bases and J 7 bases, with 11 bases left between them. This CDR3 is built from 13 residues. The CDR3 spells CASSFAAINTQYF. The DNA for the CDR3 is TGTGCCAGCAGTTTCGCTGCGATAAATACGCAGTATTTT.

This chain uses TRBV12-5 with TRBJ1-5; D gene unclear. The CDR3 extends over 15 amino acids. CDR1 is LGHNT and CDR2 is FRNRAP in the germline V gene. The V and J ends lost 1 base and 4 bases respectively, with 11 bases between them. Here the CDR3 DNA reads TGTGCTAGTGGTTTGGGGGCAGTTGGAAATCAGCCCCAGCATTTT. Its protein product is CASGLGAVGNQPQHF.

A single count supports this clone. J is TRBJ2-5 and V is TRBV5-1; possibly TRBD2 for D (6 bases). This CDR3 is 15 amino acids long. Germline V gene sequence: CDR1 SGHRS, CDR2 YFSETQ. Trimming took off 4 bases at V and 3 bases at J, with 16 bases between the two ends. This chain's CDR3 is CASSVRFGGEETQYF. In DNA form, the CDR3 reads TGCGCCAGCAGCGTAAGATTTGGCGGGGAAGAGACCCAGTACTTC.

V and J are TRBV18 and TRBJ2-2; no definite D call. Germline lookup yields CDR1 KGHSH and CDR2 LQKENI. This CDR3 region has 14 residues. Trimming cost V 3 bases and J 2 bases, with 7 bases left between them. In DNA form, the CDR3 reads TGTGCCAGCTCACCTTCTCAAAACACCGGGGAGCTGTTTTTT. Protein sequence: CASSPSQNTGELFF.

J is TRBJ1-1 and V is TRBV6-4; possible D gene TRBD1, 5 bases. Looked up from germline, CDR1 is MRHNA and CDR2 is SNTAGT. V lost 2 bases and J 2 bases, leaving 6 bases between the germline ends. The CDR3 has 13 amino acids. In DNA, the CDR3 is TGTGCCAGCAGTGACAGGGGAAACACTGAAGCTTTCTTT. It yields the protein CASSDRGNTEAFF.

V usage is TRBV24-1 and J usage is TRBJ1-2; D is unresolved. CDR3 length: 13 residues. Trimming took off 10 bases at V and 3 bases at J, with 14 bases between the two ends. Germline CDR1 is KGHDR and CDR2 is SFDVKD. This chain's CDR3 is CATSDSTDYGYTF. The DNA of the CDR3 is TGTGCCACTTCAGACTCAACGGACTATGGCTACACCTTC.

The sample holds one count of this clone. The sample holds other DNA sequences that translate to the same CDR3. The chain uses TRBV18 and TRBJ1-2; D is perhaps TRBD1 (6 bases). V lost 3 bases and J 5 bases, leaving 10 bases between the germline ends. CDR1 is KGHSH, CDR2 LQKENI, per germline. There are 13 residues in the CDR3. CDR3 nucleotide sequence: TGTGCCAGCTCACCTAGGACAGAGTATGGCTACACCTTC. Its translation: CASSPRTEYGYTF.

The CDR3 region has the DNA TGTGCCAGCAGCTTAGACGAGATGAACACTGAAGCTTTCTTT. This translates into CASSLDEMNTEAFF. The chain joins TRBV7-8 to TRBJ1-1; D remains unclear. V shed 1 base and J shed 0 bases, with 6 bases lying between them. The CDR3 runs 14 residues. Germline-derived CDR1 and CDR2 are SGHVS and FQNEAQ.

Only a few counts were recorded for this clone. V and J are TRBV6-5 and TRBJ2-2; D is unclear. This CDR3 is 13 amino acids long. Germline loops: CDR1 MNHEY, CDR2 SVGAGI. Trimming removed 6 bases from V and 1 base from J, with 6 bases in between. CDR3 DNA: TGTGCCAGCAGCCAGGAGAACACCGGGGAGCTGTTTTTT. It specifies CASSQENTGELFF.

This clone was found a few times. V usage is TRBV3-1 (or the pseudogene TRBV3-2) and J usage is TRBJ1-3; 7 bases are a match to TRBD1. Germline values: CDR1 LGHDT, CDR2 YNNKEL (reference sequence). V was pared by 4 bases and J by 1 base, with 1 base of the junction left unmatched. This CDR3 has 14 residues. CDR3 bases: TGTGCCAGCAGCCTGGGACAGTCTGGAAACACCATATATTTT. The encoded protein is CASSLGQSGNTIYF.

This clone appeared a single time. V is TRBV6-1 and J is TRBJ2-7, with D perhaps matching TRBD1 (5 bases). Looked up from germline, CDR1 is MNHNS and CDR2 is SASEGT. Trimming left V 3 bases short and J 2 bases short, with 11 bases between. The CDR3 is made up of 14 amino acids. This CDR3 reads CASSDGNRPYEQYV. In DNA, the CDR3 is TGTGCCAGCAGTGATGGCAACAGGCCCTACGAGCAGTACGTC.